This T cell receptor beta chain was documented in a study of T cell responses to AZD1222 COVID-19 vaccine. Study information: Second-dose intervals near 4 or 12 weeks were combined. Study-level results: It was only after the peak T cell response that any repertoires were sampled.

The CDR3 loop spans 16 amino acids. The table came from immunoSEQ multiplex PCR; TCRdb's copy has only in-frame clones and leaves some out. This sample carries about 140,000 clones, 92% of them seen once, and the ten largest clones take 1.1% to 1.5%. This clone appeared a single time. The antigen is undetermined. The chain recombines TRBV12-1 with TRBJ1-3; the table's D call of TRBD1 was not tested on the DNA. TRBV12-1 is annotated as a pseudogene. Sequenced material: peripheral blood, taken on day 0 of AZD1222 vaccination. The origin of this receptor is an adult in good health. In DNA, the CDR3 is TGTGCCAGCAGCTTTGAAGGCAGACAATCTGGAAACACCATATATTTT. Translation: CASSFEGRQSGNTIYF.